The 26 T cell receptor beta chains presented below share a single source sample, sequenced in a study of tumor and adjacent non-tumor tissue in lung cancer. This sample's RNA came from whole unsorted tissue. Three rounds of nested PCR, following a modified ARM-PCR protocol, produced the TCRbeta library. TCRdb called the multiplex PCR reads again in MiXCR, with one record for every CDR3 protein. The sample holds tens of thousands of distinct CDR3 sequences, nearly 70% seen once. Sequences were obtained from lung tumor tissue. The receptors here all came from a woman in her 70s with non-small cell lung cancer.

With respect to this clonotype: Germline is not matched at one junction end, which may reflect a read error. The V call is TRBV4-2, the J call TRBJ2-1, with D possibly called TRBD1 or TRBD2 (5 bases each). The length of the CDR3 is 15 residues. The germline V gene has CDR1 LGHNA and CDR2 YNFKEQ. Written as DNA, the CDR3 is TGTGCCAGCAACCAAGGGGACGAGACCTACAATAAGCAATTCTTC. Translated, it gives CASNQGDETYNKQFF.

This clonotype came up once. The chain is built from TRBV5-5 and TRBJ1-5; TRBD1 agrees at 7 bases. Germline V gene sequence: CDR1 SGHKS, CDR2 YYEKEE (reference sequence). The CDR3 extends over 15 amino acids. CDR3 loop: CAGSLKGAGNQPQHF. The CDR3, as DNA: TGTGCAGGCAGCTTGAAGGGGGCGGGGAATCAGCCCCAGCATTTT. The variable domain in full, with the rest retrieved from reference TRBV5-5 and TRBJ1-5, is DAGVTQSPTHLIKTRGQQVTLRCSPISGHKSVSWYQQVLGQGPQFIFQYYEKEERGRGNFPDRFSARQFPNYSSELNVNALLLGDSALYLCAGSLKGAGNQPQHFGDGTRLSIL.

This clonotype occurred once. This sequence may be a read error, since a much larger clone differs from it by one base. The gene calls are TRBV7-8 and TRBJ1-2; a weak D match, TRBD1 (6 bases). Per germline, CDR1 SGHVS and CDR2 FQNEAQ. The CDR3 has 12 amino acids. DNA of the CDR3: TGTGCCAGCAGGGGGGGGGGCTATGACTACACCTTC. This gives the protein CASRGGGYDYTF.

This clonotype counts as medium-sized. V usage is TRBV29-1 and J usage is TRBJ2-1, with 7 positions matching TRBD1. The CDR3 runs 14 residues. The ends lost 4 bases at V and 2 bases at J; junction bases unmatched: 5. Looked up from germline, CDR1 is SQVTM and CDR2 is ANQGSEA. This CDR3 reads CSVVRQGTYNEQFF. In nucleotides, the CDR3 is TGCAGCGTTGTCCGACAGGGAACCTACAATGAGCAGTTCTTC.

Remarks on this clonotype: This may be a read error: a much more frequent sequence differs by one nucleotide. The chain has TRBV28 and TRBJ2-7, with 7 nucleotides matching TRBD2. V was pared by 4 bases and J by 1 base, with 1 base of the junction left unmatched. The CDR3 sequence is 13 residues long. Germline CDR1 and CDR2: MDHEN and SYDVKM. The DNA of the CDR3 is TGTGCCAGCAGTTGGGGAGGGTCCTACGAGCAGTACTTC. Translated: CASSWGGSYEQYF.

In the case of this clonotype: A much larger clone is a single base away; this may be a read error. The chain is built from TRBV13 and TRBJ1-2; D is ambiguous. The CDR3 totals 15 residues. The V end was cut by 0 bases, the J end by 3 bases, with 11 bases between. Germline CDR1 and CDR2: PRHDT and FYEKMQ (reference sequence). The CDR3 is CASSLGLGFYYGYTF. For the CDR3, the DNA is TGTGCCAGCAGCTTAGGGTTGGGTTTTTACTATGGCTACACCTTC.

Comment on this clonotype: One end of the junction is discordant with germline, which a read error may explain. The chain has TRBV12-3 or TRBV12-4 and TRBJ1-1; D not certain. This CDR3 contains 14 residues. CDR3 region: CANSLWHGPCQAFF. In DNA, the CDR3 is TGTGCCAACAGTTTATGGCACGGCCCCTGCCAAGCTTTCTTT.

Concerning this clonotype itself: A read error may be the cause here, since a much bigger clone is one base away. This chain uses TRBV28 with TRBJ2-7; tentatively, D is TRBD2 (7 bases). The germline V gene has CDR1 MDHEN and CDR2 SYDVKM. The CDR3 extends over 20 amino acids. The CDR3 sequence: CGSSLTLYPGGGIGSYEQYF. CDR3 DNA: TGTGGCAGCAGTTTAACCCTCTACCCGGGGGGCGGGATTGGCTCCTACGAGCAGTACTTC.

In regard to this clonotype: One end of the junction is discordant with germline, which a read error may explain. This chain uses TRBV6-5 with TRBJ2-7, with D possibly being TRBD1 (7 bases). CDR1 is MNHEY and CDR2 is SVGAGI in the germline V gene. The CDR3 spans 17 residues. CDR3 DNA: TGTGCCAGCAGTTACCGGCGGGTCTTCAGGGGGGCCTACAAGCAATACTTC. Encoded protein: CASSYRRVFRGAYKQYF.

This clonotype was seen many times. The chain combines TRBV20-1 with TRBJ2-3, with 13 bases aligning to TRBD2. The ends lost 5 bases at V and 6 bases at J; junction bases unmatched: 8. This CDR3 has 15 residues. The germline V gene has CDR1 DFQATT and CDR2 SNEGSKA (reference sequence). The CDR3 coding sequence is TGCAGTGCTGATTCGGGACTAGCGGGGAGGGATACGCAGTATTTT. It encodes CSADSGLAGRDTQYF.

Notes on this clonotype: This may be a read error, as it is one base from a much larger clone. The V and J genes are TRBV5-1 and TRBJ1-4; D is uncertain. Germline assignment: CDR1 SGHRS and CDR2 YFSETQ. Trimming left V 0 bases short and J 4 bases short, with 16 bases between. The CDR3 is made up of 17 amino acids. The CDR3 loop is CASSLEGSGWINEKLFF. The CDR3 DNA is TGCGCCAGCAGCTTGGAGGGCTCGGGATGGATTAATGAAAAACTGTTTTTT. Full variable domain (missing parts from reference TRBV5-1 and TRBJ1-4): KAGVTQTPRYLIKTRGQQVTLSCSPISGHRSVSWYQQTPGQGLQFLFEYFSETQRNKGNFPGRFSGRQFSNSRSEMNVSTLELGDSALYLCASSLEGSGWINEKLFFGSGTQLSVL.

Comment on this clonotype: Relative to the germline gene, one junction end is altered; a read error may explain this. The V call is TRBV28, the J call TRBJ2-6, with D tentatively TRBD2 (6 bases). CDR1 MDHEN and CDR2 SYDVKM come from the germline V gene. The CDR3 is 15 residues long. DNA for the CDR3: TGTGCCGCCCTCAACACGGGGACTGGGGCCACCGTCCTGACTTTC. This translates into CAALNTGTGATVLTF. Based on the CDR3 plus reference TRBV28 and TRBJ2-6, the full variable domain is DVKVTQSSRYLVKRTGEKVFLECVQDMDHENMFWYRQDPGLGLRLIYFSYDVKMKEKGDIPEGYSVSREKKERFSLILESASTNQTSMYLCAALNTGTGATVLTFGAGSRLTVL.

Points on this clonotype: Germline and junction disagree at one end, which may indicate a read error. The gene calls are TRBV6-5 and TRBJ1-1; no firm D call. The CDR3 contains 14 residues. Germline V gene sequence: CDR1 MNHEY, CDR2 SVGAGI. CDR3 in DNA: TGTGCCAGCAGACGGGTTGGTTGGAGCACTGAAACTTTCTTT. Translated: CASRRVGWSTETFF.

With respect to this clonotype: A much larger clone lies one base from this, so it may be a read error. This chain uses TRBV5-7 with TRBJ1-5, with 9 bases matching TRBD1. TRBV5-7 carries the ORF label, with uncertain function. J was trimmed by 11 bases and V by 2 bases; bases with no gene match: 17. This CDR3 spans 17 amino acids. As DNA, the CDR3 is TGTGCCAGCAGCTTAGAAATCGGGACAGGGAAACGACAGTCCCAGCATTTT. Translating gives CASSLEIGTGKRQSQHF.

Regarding this clonotype: A much bigger clone sits one base away, suggesting this may be a read error. Likely a read error: the CDR3 ends without its conserved phenylalanine or tryptophan. This chain connects TRBV5-1 to TRBJ2-5, with 7 positions matching TRBD2. Per the germline V gene, CDR1 is SGHRS and CDR2 is YFSETQ. V was pared by 2 bases and J by 2 bases, with 3 bases of the junction left unmatched. The CDR3 contains 14 residues. The CDR3 loop reads CASSLAGLQETQYL. For the CDR3, the DNA is TGCGCCAGCAGCTTAGCGGGACTGCAAGAGACCCAGTACTTA.

This clonotype is labeled medium-sized (0.01 to 0.1%). The J gene is TRBJ2-5, the V gene TRBV29-1, with 9 bases matching TRBD2. V lost 7 bases, J lost 0 bases, and 9 bases stayed unmatched. The CDR3 length is 15 residues. Looked up from germline, CDR1 is SQVTM and CDR2 is ANQGSEA. The CDR3 DNA sequence: TGCAGCGCCGGACCTAGCGGGGCGTACCAAGAGACCCAGTACTTC. The encoded protein is CSAGPSGAYQETQYF. Combining the CDR3 with reference TRBV29-1 and TRBJ2-5 gives the whole variable domain SAVISQKPSRDICQRGTSLTIQCQVDSQVTMMFWYRQQPGQSLTLIATANQGSEATYESGFVIDKFPISRPNLTFSTLTVSNMSPEDSSIYLCSAGPSGAYQETQYFGPGTRLLVL.

This chain connects TRBV7-9 to TRBJ2-1, with 11 positions matching TRBD2. From germline, CDR1 is SEHNR and CDR2 FQNEAQ (reference sequence). J lost 12 bases, V lost 9 bases, and 19 bases had no gene match. This CDR3 is 16 amino acids long. The CDR3 bases are TGTGCCAGTTTTAGACTAGCGGGATACGGCGTGGGTCGGCAGTTCTTC. Residues: CASFRLAGYGVGRQFF.

Concerning this clonotype itself: One end of the junction fails to match germline, which may point to a read error. The CDR3 DNA reads TGCAGCGTTGAATGGCCCGCGGATTATGGCCACACCTTC. It yields the protein CSVEWPADYGHTF. The gene calls are TRBV29-1 and TRBJ1-2; D gene uncertain. Germline V gene lookup returns CDR1 SQVTM and CDR2 ANQGSEA. The CDR3 is 13 residues long.

Of note for this clonotype: In this CDR3 the conserved last residue, phenylalanine or tryptophan, is missing, so a read error is likely. No DNA is shown, since the ends of the CDR3 on it are uncertain; the CDR3 is the one TCRdb lists. The genes are TRBV12-3 or TRBV12-4 and TRBJ2-1; the table's D call, TRBD1, has no DNA check behind it. Termini included, the CDR3 measures 11 amino acids. The CDR3: CASSSRGGAFP.

Remarks on this clonotype: One base away lies a much larger clone, so this may be a sequencing read error. V usage is TRBV28 and J usage is TRBJ1-4; D is ambiguous. Per germline, CDR1 MDHEN and CDR2 SYDVKM. The CDR3 extends over 13 amino acids. CDR3 in amino acids: CTTCYGRPNELFF. The CDR3 coding sequence is TGTACTACCTGCTATGGTAGGCCTAATGAACTGTTTTTT.

A note on this clonotype: The junction shows a germline mismatch at one end, possibly a read error. The chain recombines TRBV29-1 with TRBJ2-2; 9 nucleotides align to TRBD2. The CDR3 has 12 amino acids. Germline V CDR1 and CDR2: SQVTM, ANQGSEA. The CDR3 here is CIVRTSAGELFF. CDR3 DNA: TGCATCGTTAGGACTAGCGCCGGGGAGCTGTTTTTT.

Worth noting for this clonotype: One end of the junction does not line up with germline, which may come from a read error. The genes are TRBV12-3 or TRBV12-4 and TRBJ2-5; 7 bases match TRBD1. There are 15 residues in the CDR3. The CDR3 protein is CASALNLGGQEIQYF. The CDR3 nucleotides are TGTGCCAGCGCATTAAACTTAGGGGGCCAAGAGATCCAGTACTTC.

A note on this clonotype: At one boundary the junction diverges from the germline segment, which might be a read error. The rearrangement links TRBV4-1 to TRBJ2-3; D call uncertain. This CDR3 contains 15 residues. Germline values: CDR1 MGHRA, CDR2 YSYEKL. In DNA form, the CDR3 reads TGCGCCAGCAGTCGACTCGGGCTTAGCACAGATACGCACTATTTT. It yields the protein CASSRLGLSTDTHYF.

The sample holds a few counts of this clonotype. This may be a read error, as it is one base from a much larger clone. V is TRBV5-4 and J is TRBJ2-2, with 8 bases aligning to TRBD2. This CDR3 contains 15 residues. Germline V gene lookup returns CDR1 SGHNT and CDR2 YYREEE (reference sequence). CDR3 loop: CASRSGLGHTVELFF. Written as DNA, the CDR3 is TGTGCCAGCAGATCGGGACTAGGCCACACCGTGGAGCTGTTTTTT.

This clonotype was counted a few times. This could be a read error, since a much larger clone is one nucleotide away. The chain carries TRBV6-1 and TRBJ2-1; 11 positions match TRBD2. Germline V CDR1 and CDR2: MNHNS, SASEGT. The ends lost 10 bases at V and 5 bases at J; junction bases unmatched: 7. The CDR3 totals 14 residues. CDR3 region: CANTTSGTDNEQFF. In nucleotides, the CDR3 is TGTGCCAACACGACTAGCGGGACAGACAATGAGCAGTTCTTC.

About this clonotype itself: At one boundary the junction diverges from the germline segment, which might be a read error. The J gene is TRBJ2-7, the V gene TRBV10-1; D gene unclear. The CDR3 length is 13 residues. The germline V gene has CDR1 WNHNN and CDR2 SYGVQD (reference sequence). CDR3: CASNPGDKYEQYF. As DNA, the CDR3 is TGCGCTAGCAATCCCGGAGATAAATACGAACAGTACTTC.